Below, one T cell receptor beta chain is given with its context. Its specificity is not known. Patients were ruled out by autoimmune disease history or systemic immunosuppression. These data come from a study of OX40 agonist ivuxolimab in advanced cancers. Study information: All patients had ivuxolimab intravenously every 2 weeks at 0.01 to 10 mg/kg. The dose-escalation group included hepatocellular carcinoma, melanoma, renal cell carcinoma and head and neck cancer.

Study-wide results and limits: Compared with CD4+, CD8+ T cells on average had more expanded clones.

This CDR3 region has 18 residues. Sequenced by immunoSEQ multiplex PCR; TCRdb stores in-frame clones only, minus some. The repertoire consists of 50,000 to 65,000 clones, with 89% occurring once and the leading ten covering around 12%. This TCR came from an adult with an advanced solid tumor such as melanoma, head and neck, liver or kidney cancer. The specimen was CD4+ or CD8+ T cells sorted from blood, collected in a trial of the OX40 agonist ivuxolimab. The genes are TRBV21-1 and TRBJ2-5; TRBD2, the table's D call, lacks a check against the DNA. TRBV21-1 has pseudogene status. The CDR3 reads CASSLIWEATSGQETQYF. The DNA for the CDR3 is TGTGCCAGCAGCCTCATATGGGAAGCCACTAGCGGGCAAGAGACCCAGTACTTC.